This TCR beta chain emerged from a study of shared clonotypes between healthy human individuals. Overall study: A donor's plate count was three for CD4 naive and three for CD4 memory; CD8 naive had two and CD8 memory one.

Findings of the study overall: A small donor pool kept down the genetic and exposure-history diversity that was represented. In a few donors, around 5% of naive CD4 clonotypes appeared in common.

An even split of each subset's genomic DNA across several immunoSEQ plates was performed. Here immunoSEQ multiplex PCR was the method, and the copy in TCRdb shows in-frame clones only, minus some. Of hundreds of thousands of clones listed, about 91% are singletons. CD45RO negativity and positive selection for CCR7 defined naive CD8 cells, a population that excluded terminally differentiated effector memory CD45RA+ cells. About this clone itself: The antigen is undetermined.

The V gene's germline CDR1 is SNHLY and CDR2 FYNNEI. The CDR3 is made up of 15 amino acids. With 1 base clipped from V and 5 bases from J, the junction kept 8 bases outside the gene matches. The chain uses TRBV2 and TRBJ2-7; TRBD1 aligns across 7 bases. Material: naive CD8+ T cells sorted from blood. This TCR was recovered from a man aged 25 to 40 in good health. The CDR3 here is CASSEVVTGFHEQYF. The CDR3 bases are TGTGCCAGCAGTGAAGTCGTGACAGGGTTCCACGAGCAGTACTTC.